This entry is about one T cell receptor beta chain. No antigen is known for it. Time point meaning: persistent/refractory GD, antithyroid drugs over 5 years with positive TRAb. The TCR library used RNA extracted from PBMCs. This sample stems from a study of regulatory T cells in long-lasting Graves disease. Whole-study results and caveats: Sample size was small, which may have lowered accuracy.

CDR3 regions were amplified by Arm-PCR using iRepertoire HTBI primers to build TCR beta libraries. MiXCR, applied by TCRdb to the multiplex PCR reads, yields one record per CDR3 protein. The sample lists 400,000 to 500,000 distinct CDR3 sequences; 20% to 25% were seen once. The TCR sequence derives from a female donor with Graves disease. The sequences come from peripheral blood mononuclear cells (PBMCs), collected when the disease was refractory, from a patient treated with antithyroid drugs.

The CDR3 reads CASSVTGEDTEAFF. The CDR3 nucleotides are TGTGCCAGCAGCGTGACAGGGGAGGACACTGAAGCTTTCTTT. V usage is TRBV9 and J usage is TRBJ1-1, with TRBD1 identical over 8 bases. Trimming at V came to 2 bases and at J to 3 bases, leaving 3 bases not matched to a gene. CDR3 length: 14 residues. Germline-derived CDR1 and CDR2 are SGDLS and YYNGEE.